This paragraph covers one T cell receptor beta chain sequence. CDR3 length: 13 residues. Germline CDR1 ENHRY, CDR2 SYGVKD. The V gene lost 9 bases and the J gene lost 2 bases, with 12 bases spanning the gap. TCRdb used MiXCR to reprocess the PCR reads, holding one entry per CDR3 protein. This sample has under 100,000 distinct CDR3 sequences; roughly half occur once, and the top ten carry over 9%. This entry is derived from a study of CDR3 diversity in severe acne. Sequencing was carried out using blood. This sequence was found in a male donor in good health, serving as a control. This chain connects TRBV10-3 to TRBJ2-3; no definite D call. CDR3 loop: CAMGPGNTDTQYF. The CDR3 nucleotides read TGTGCCATGGGTCCAGGAAACACAGATACGCAGTATTTT.